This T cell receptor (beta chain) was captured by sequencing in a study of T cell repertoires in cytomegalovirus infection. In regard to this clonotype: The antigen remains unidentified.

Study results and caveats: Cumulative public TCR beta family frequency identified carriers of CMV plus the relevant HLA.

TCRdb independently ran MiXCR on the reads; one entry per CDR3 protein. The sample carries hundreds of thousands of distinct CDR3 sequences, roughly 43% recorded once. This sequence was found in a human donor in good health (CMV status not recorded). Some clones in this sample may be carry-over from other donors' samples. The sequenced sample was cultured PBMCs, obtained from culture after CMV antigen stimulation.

CDR3 bases: TGTGCCAGTAGTCCCTCCCTAGTACCGTACGAGCAGTACTTC. This codes for CASSPSLVPYEQYF. The chain links TRBV19 to TRBJ2-7; D call uncertain. Germline V gives CDR1 LNHDA, CDR2 SQIVND (reference sequence). The CDR3 contains 14 residues. V lost 5 bases to trimming and J lost 4 bases, with 15 bases between them.